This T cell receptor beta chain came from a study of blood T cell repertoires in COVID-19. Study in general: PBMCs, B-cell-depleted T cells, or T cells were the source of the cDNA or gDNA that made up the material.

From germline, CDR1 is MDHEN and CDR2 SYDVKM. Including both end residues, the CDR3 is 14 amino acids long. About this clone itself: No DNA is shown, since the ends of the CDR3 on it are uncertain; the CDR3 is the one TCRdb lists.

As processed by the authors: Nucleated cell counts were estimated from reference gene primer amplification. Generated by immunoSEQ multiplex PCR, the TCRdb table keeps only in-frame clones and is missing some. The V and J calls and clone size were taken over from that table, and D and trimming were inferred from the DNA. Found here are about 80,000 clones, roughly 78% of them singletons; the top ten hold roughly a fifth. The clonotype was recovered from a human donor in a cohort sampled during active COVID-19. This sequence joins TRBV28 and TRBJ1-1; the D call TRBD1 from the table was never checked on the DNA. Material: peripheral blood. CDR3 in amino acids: CASILDRVNTEAFF.